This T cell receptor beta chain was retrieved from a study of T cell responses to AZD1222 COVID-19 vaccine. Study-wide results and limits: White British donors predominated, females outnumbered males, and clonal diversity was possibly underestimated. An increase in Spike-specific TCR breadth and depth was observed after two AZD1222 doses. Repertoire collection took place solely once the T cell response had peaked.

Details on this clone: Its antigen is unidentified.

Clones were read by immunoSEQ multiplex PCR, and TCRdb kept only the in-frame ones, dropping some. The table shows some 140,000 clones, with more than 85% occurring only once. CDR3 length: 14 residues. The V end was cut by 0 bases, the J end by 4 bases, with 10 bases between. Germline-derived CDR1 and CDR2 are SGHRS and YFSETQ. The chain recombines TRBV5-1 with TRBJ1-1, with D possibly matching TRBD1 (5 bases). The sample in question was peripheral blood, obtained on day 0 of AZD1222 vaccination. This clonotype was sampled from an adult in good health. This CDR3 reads CASSLELTGTEAFF. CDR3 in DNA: TGCGCCAGCAGCTTGGAACTTACAGGCACTGAAGCTTTCTTT.